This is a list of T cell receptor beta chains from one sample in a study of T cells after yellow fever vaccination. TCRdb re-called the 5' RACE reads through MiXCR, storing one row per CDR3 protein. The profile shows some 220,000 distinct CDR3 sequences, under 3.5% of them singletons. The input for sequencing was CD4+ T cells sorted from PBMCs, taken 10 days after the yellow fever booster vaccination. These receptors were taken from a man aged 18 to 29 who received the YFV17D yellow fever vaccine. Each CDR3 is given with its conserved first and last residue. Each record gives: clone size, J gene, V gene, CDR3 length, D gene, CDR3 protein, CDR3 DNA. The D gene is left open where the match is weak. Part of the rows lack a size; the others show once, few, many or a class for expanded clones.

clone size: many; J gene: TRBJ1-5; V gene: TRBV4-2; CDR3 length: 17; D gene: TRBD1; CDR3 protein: CASSQELSGQGFQPQHF; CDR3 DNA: TGTGCCAGCAGCCAAGAGCTGAGTGGACAGGGTTTTCAGCCCCAGCATTTT
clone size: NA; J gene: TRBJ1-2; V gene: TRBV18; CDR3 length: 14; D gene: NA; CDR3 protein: CASSPGAGNYGYTF; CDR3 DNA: TGTGCCAGCTCACCAGGGGCCGGGAACTATGGCTACACCTTC
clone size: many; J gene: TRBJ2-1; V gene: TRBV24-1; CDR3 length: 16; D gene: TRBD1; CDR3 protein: CATSSIGQGADNEQFF; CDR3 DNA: TGTGCCACCAGTTCAATAGGACAGGGGGCGGACAATGAGCAGTTCTTC
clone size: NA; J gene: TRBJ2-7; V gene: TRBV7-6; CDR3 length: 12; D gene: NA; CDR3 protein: CASSHWNYEQYF; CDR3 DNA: TGTGCCAGCAGCCATTGGAACTACGAGCAGTACTTC
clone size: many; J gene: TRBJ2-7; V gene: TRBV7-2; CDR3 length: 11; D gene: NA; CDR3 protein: CASSLGYGQYF; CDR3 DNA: TGTGCCAGCAGCTTAGGGTATGGGCAGTACTTC
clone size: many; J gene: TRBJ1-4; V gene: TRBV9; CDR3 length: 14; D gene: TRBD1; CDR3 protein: CASSRDRDNEKLFF; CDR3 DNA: TGTGCCAGCAGCCGGGACAGGGATAATGAAAAACTGTTTTTT
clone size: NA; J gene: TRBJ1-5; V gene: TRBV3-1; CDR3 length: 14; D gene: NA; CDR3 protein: CASSPALSSQPQHF; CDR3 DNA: TGTGCCAGCAGTCCCGCCCTCTCGTCCCAGCCCCAGCATTTT
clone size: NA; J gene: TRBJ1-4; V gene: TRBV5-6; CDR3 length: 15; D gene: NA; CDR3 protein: CASSLWSGVEEKLFF; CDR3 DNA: TGTGCCAGCAGCTTGTGGTCGGGGGTGGAGGAAAAACTGTTTTTT
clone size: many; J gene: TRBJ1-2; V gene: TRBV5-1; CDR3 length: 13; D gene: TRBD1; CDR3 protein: CASSSSRDSLYTF; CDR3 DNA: TGCGCCAGCAGCTCGTCCCGGGACAGTCTCTACACCTTC
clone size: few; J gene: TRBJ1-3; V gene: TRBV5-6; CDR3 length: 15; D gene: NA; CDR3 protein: CASSPGPNSGNTIYF; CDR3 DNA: TGTGCCAGCAGCCCCGGACCGAACTCTGGAAACACCATATATTTT
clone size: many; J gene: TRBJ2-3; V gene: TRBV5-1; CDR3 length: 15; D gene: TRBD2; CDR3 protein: CASSLNGGGADTQYF; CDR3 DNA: TGCGCCAGCAGCTTGAACGGGGGGGGCGCAGATACGCAGTATTTT
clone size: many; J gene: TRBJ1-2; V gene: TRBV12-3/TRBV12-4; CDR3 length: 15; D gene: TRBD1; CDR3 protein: CASSFPEQGHYGYTF; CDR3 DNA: TGTGCCAGCAGTTTCCCAGAACAGGGGCACTATGGCTACACCTTC
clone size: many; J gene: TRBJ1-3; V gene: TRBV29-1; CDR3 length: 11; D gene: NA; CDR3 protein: CSAVRENTIYF; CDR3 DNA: TGCAGCGCTGTCAGGGAAAACACCATATATTTT
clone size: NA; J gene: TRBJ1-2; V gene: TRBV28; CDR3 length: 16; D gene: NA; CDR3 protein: CASRRGDRRPNYGYTF; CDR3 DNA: TGTGCCAGCAGACGAGGTGACCGACGTCCTAACTATGGCTACACCTTC
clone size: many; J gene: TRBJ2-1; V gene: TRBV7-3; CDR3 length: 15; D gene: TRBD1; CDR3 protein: CASSLDRGGYNEQFF; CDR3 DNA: TGTGCCAGCAGCCTGGACAGGGGAGGTTACAATGAGCAGTTCTTC
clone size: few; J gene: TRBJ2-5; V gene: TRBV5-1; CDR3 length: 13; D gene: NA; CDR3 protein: CASSSTKRETQYF; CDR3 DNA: TGCGCCAGCAGCTCGACAAAAAGGGAGACCCAGTACTTC
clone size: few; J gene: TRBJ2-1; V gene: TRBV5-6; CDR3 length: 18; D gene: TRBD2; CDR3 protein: CASSLQGLAGGQWNEQFF; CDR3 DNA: TGTGCCAGCAGCTTGCAGGGGCTAGCGGGGGGGCAGTGGAATGAGCAGTTCTTC
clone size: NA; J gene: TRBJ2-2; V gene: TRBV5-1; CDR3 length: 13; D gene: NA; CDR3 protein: CASSTGVTGELFF; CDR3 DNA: TGCGCCAGCAGCACCGGGGTGACCGGGGAGCTGTTTTTT
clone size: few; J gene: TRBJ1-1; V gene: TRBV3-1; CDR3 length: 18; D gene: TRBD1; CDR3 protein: CASSLGYAGGLRNTEAFF; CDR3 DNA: TGTGCCAGCAGCTTGGGCTACGCAGGGGGACTTAGGAACACTGAAGCTTTCTTT
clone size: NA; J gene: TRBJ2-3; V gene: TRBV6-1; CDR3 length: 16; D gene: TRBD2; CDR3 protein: CASSEVVSSGTDTQYF; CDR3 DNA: TGTGCCAGCAGTGAAGTAGTTTCTAGCGGAACAGATACGCAGTATTTT
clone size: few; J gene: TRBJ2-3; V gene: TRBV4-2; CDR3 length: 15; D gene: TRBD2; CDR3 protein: CASSLRTSGTDTQYF; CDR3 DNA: TGTGCCAGCAGCCTACGGACTAGCGGAACAGATACGCAGTATTTT
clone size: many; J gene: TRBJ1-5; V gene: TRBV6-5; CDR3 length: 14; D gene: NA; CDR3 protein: CASSYGKGNQPQHF; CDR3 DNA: TGTGCCAGCAGTTACGGCAAGGGCAATCAGCCCCAGCATTTT
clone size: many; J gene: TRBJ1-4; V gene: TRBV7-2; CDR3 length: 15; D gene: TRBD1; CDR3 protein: CASSTQGSHNEKLFF; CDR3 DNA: TGTGCCAGCAGCACACAGGGGTCCCATAATGAAAAACTGTTTTTT
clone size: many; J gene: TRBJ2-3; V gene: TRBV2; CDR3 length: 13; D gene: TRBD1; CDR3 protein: CASSDRGPDTQYF; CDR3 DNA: TGTGCCAGCAGTGACAGGGGGCCGGATACGCAGTATTTT
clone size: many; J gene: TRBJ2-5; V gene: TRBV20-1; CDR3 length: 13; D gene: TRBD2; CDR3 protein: CSARFPSGETQYF; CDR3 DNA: TGCAGTGCACGATTTCCTAGCGGAGAGACCCAGTACTTC
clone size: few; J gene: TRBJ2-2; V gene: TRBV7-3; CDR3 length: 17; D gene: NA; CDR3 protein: CASSLMKTGTNTGELFF; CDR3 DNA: TGTGCCAGCAGCTTAATGAAAACAGGAACAAACACCGGGGAGCTGTTTTTT
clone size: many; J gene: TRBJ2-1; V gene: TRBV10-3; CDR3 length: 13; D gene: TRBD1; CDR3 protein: CALRDRLYNEQFF; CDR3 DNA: TGTGCCCTCCGGGACAGGCTATACAATGAGCAGTTCTTC
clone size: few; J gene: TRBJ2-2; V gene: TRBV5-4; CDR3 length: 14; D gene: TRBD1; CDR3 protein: CASIGQGNTGELFF; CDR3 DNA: TGTGCCAGCATTGGACAGGGAAACACCGGGGAGCTGTTTTTT
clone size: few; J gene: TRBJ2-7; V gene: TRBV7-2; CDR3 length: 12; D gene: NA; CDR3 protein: CASSPTNYEQYF; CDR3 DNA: TGTGCCAGCAGCCCCACAAACTACGAGCAGTACTTC
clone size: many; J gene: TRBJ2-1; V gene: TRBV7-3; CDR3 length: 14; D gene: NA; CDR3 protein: CASSPLRDYNEQFF; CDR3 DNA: TGTGCCAGCAGCCCCCTAAGGGACTACAATGAGCAGTTCTTC
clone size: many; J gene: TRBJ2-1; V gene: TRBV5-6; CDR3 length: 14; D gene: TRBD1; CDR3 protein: CASSLLQGRDEQFF; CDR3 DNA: TGTGCCAGCAGCTTGCTACAGGGGAGAGATGAGCAGTTCTTC
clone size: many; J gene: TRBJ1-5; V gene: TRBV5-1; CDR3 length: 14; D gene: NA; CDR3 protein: CASSFTGQDQPQHF; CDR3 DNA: TGCGCCAGCAGCTTTACAGGTCAGGATCAGCCCCAGCATTTT
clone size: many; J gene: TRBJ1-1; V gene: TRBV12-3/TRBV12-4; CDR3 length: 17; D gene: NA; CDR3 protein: CASASGTWFQQSTEAFF; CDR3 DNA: TGTGCCAGTGCTTCCGGGACGTGGTTTCAACAAAGCACTGAAGCTTTCTTT
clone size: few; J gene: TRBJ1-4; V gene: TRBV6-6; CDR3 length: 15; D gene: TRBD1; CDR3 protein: CASSSSGQVAEKLFF; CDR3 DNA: TGTGCCAGCAGTTCGTCGGGACAGGTTGCTGAAAAACTGTTTTTT
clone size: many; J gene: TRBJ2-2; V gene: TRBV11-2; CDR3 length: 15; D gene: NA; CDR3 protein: CASSLGTPNTGELFF; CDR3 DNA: TGTGCCAGCAGCTTAGGGACACCGAACACCGGGGAGCTGTTTTTT
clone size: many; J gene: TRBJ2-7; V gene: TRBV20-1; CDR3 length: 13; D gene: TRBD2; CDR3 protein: CSAETSGSYEQYF; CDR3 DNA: TGCAGTGCTGAGACTAGCGGCTCCTACGAGCAGTACTTC
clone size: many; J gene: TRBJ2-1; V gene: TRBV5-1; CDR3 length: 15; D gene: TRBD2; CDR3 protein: CASSLEGLAGDEQFF; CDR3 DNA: TGCGCCAGCAGCTTGGAGGGACTAGCGGGAGACGAGCAGTTCTTC
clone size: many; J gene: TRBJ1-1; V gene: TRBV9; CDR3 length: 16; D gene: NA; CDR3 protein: CASSGGGLAMNTEAFF; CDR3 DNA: TGTGCCAGCAGCGGTGGGGGTCTGGCCATGAACACTGAAGCTTTCTTT
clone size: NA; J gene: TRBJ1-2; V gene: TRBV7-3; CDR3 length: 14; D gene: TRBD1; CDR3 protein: CATLADRGSYGYTF; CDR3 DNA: TGTGCCACCTTAGCTGACAGGGGAAGCTATGGCTACACCTTC
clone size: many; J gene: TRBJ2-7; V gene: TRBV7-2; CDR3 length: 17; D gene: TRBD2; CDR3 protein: CASSLAPSAGGLYEQYF; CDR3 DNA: TGTGCCAGCAGCTTAGCCCCTTCAGCGGGGGGGCTGTACGAGCAGTACTTC
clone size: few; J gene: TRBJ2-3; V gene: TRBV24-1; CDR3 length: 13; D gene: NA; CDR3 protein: CATAGVSTDTQYF; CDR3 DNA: TGTGCCACCGCCGGGGTCAGCACAGATACGCAGTATTTT
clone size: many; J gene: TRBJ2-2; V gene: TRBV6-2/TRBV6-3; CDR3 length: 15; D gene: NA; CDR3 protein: CASRLFGLWGGELFF; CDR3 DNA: TGTGCCAGCCGACTGTTCGGACTTTGGGGCGGGGAGCTGTTTTTT
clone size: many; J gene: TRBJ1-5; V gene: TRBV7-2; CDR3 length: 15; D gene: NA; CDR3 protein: CASSPEGLSNQPQHF; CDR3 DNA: TGTGCCAGCAGTCCCGAGGGGCTAAGCAATCAGCCCCAGCATTTT
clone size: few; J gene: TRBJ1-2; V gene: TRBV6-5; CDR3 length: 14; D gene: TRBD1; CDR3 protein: CASRESGTGVGYTF; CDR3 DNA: TGTGCCAGCAGAGAATCCGGGACAGGGGTCGGCTACACCTTC
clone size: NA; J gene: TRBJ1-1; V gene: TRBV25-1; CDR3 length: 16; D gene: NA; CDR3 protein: CASSESGSGDSTGAFF; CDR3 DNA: TGTGCCAGCAGTGAATCAGGGTCAGGGGACTCAACGGGAGCTTTCTTT